The 19 T cell receptor beta chains given below trace back to one sample, sequenced in a study of T cells after yellow fever vaccination (dated by TCRdb to 2018 to 2020). The library was obtained by 5' RACE. This sample was sequenced with an Illumina HiSeq 2500. TCRdb reworked the public reads: Q25 trimming with fastp, MiXCR clone assembly, productive beta chains retained. A single entry per CDR3 protein holds the most common genes and DNA from its merged rows. The sample table lists under 250,000 distinct CDR3 sequences, about 7% of them with a count of one. The ten largest clones take up about 0.9% of the sample. The treatment or condition label on this specimen signifies: live attenuated yellow fever vaccine strain. The sample consisted of CD4+ T cells sorted from PBMCs, taken 15 days after the yellow fever booster vaccination. The receptors originated from a man aged 25 to 40 who received the YFV17D yellow fever vaccine.

This clonotype turned up a few times. The chain joins TRBV20-1 to TRBJ2-6, with D possibly matching TRBD2 (6 bases). The CDR3 runs 18 residues. V gave up 1 base and J gave up 0 bases, with 16 bases separating them. CDR1 and CDR2 (germline): DFQATT, SNEGSKA (reference sequence). This chain's CDR3 is CSARVFGDLTSGANVLTF. The CDR3 DNA is TGCAGTGCTAGAGTATTCGGGGACTTGACCTCTGGGGCCAACGTCCTGACTTTC.

V gene TRBV7-9 combines with J gene TRBJ2-2; no clear D gene. Germline CDR1 is SEHNR and CDR2 is FQNEAQ (reference sequence). This CDR3 has 14 residues. V lost 5 bases and J 5 bases, leaving 12 bases between the germline ends. In nucleotides, the CDR3 is TGTGCCAGCAGCGTCGGGCGAGTAACCGGGGAGCTGTTTTTT. Amino acid sequence: CASSVGRVTGELFF.

This clonotype has just a few counts. This chain connects TRBV11-3 to TRBJ2-2, with 9 bases matching TRBD1. V lost 4 bases, J lost 3 bases, and 3 bases stayed unmatched. The CDR3 is 15 amino acids. CDR1 and CDR2 from the germline V gene are SGHNT and YENEEA. The CDR3 reads CASSSGQGDTGELFF. In nucleotides, the CDR3 is TGTGCCAGCAGCTCGGGACAGGGAGACACCGGGGAGCTGTTTTTT.

In its sample, this clonotype was seen a few times. The chain's CDR3 is CSAFGFLRGRRGNTIYF. For the CDR3, the DNA is TGCAGTGCTTTCGGGTTCTTAAGGGGAAGGAGGGGAAACACCATATATTTT. The chain uses TRBV20-1 and TRBJ1-3, with D tentatively TRBD1 (5 bases). Trimming cost V 5 bases and J 4 bases, with 24 bases left between them. Germline V gene data show CDR1 as DFQATT and CDR2 as SNEGSKA (reference sequence). The CDR3 is 17 amino acids.

This clonotype was recorded at least ten times. The V call is TRBV28, the J call TRBJ2-7; tentatively, D is TRBD1 or TRBD2 (5 bases each). Trimming stripped 5 bases from V and 3 bases from J, with 23 bases between. The V gene's germline CDR1 is MDHEN and CDR2 SYDVKM. The CDR3 has 17 residues. CDR3 sequence: CASSTISGQGRFYEQYF. CDR3 DNA: TGTGCCAGCAGTACCATCTCCGGGCAGGGACGCTTCTACGAGCAGTACTTC.

This clonotype was detected ten times or more. The rearrangement joins TRBV28 to TRBJ2-4; a possible D gene is TRBD2 (6 bases). Trimming pared 8 bases from V and 11 bases from J, leaving 22 bases between. The germline V gene has CDR1 MDHEN and CDR2 SYDVKM. The CDR3 runs 14 residues. CDR3 protein: CASYSSGLGSVQYF. The CDR3 region has the DNA TGTGCCAGCTACTCATCGGGGCTCGGGAGTGTTCAGTACTTC.

This chain uses TRBV7-2 with TRBJ2-7; 12 nucleotides line up with TRBD2. CDR1 and CDR2 (germline): SGHTA, FQGNSA. This CDR3 comprises 16 residues. J lost 5 bases, V lost 0 bases, and 5 bases had no gene match. As DNA, the CDR3 is TGTGCCAGCAGCTTAGCCCTACTAGCGGGAGGAGACGAGCAGTACTTC. It translates to CASSLALLAGGDEQYF. Based on the CDR3 plus reference TRBV7-2 and TRBJ2-7, the full variable domain is GAGVSQSPSNKVTEKGKDVELRCDPISGHTALYWYRQSLGQGLEFLIYFQGNSAPDKSGLPSDRFSAERTGGSVSTLTIQRTQQEDSAVYLCASSLALLAGGDEQYFGPGTRLTVT.

This clonotype was seen only a few times. V usage is TRBV5-1 and J usage is TRBJ2-6, with TRBD1 as a possible D gene (6 bases). CDR1 is SGHRS and CDR2 is YFSETQ in the germline V gene. Trimming took 4 bases from V and 1 from J, leaving 12 bases between them. This CDR3 contains 16 residues. Here the CDR3 DNA reads TGCGCCAGCAGCATAATACAGGGATCTGGGGCCAACGTCCTGACTTTC. It specifies CASSIIQGSGANVLTF.

Turning to this clonotype: One end of the junction varies from germline; a read error may be responsible. The V gene is TRBV4-1, the J gene TRBJ1-2, with TRBD1 matching 12 bases. This CDR3 is 15 amino acids long. CDR1 is MGHRA and CDR2 is YSYEKL in the germline V gene. The CDR3 DNA is TGCGCCAGCAACCAAGACGGGACAGGGGGCATCGGCTACACCTTC. This sequence encodes CASNQDGTGGIGYTF.

This clonotype was picked up many times. The V gene is TRBV5-1, the J gene TRBJ2-3; D is possibly TRBD1 or TRBD2 (5 bases each). Deletions cut 1 base from V and 2 bases from J, with 14 bases between. This CDR3 comprises 16 residues. Germline V gene sequence: CDR1 SGHRS, CDR2 YFSETQ. CDR3 loop: CASSLSGRESTDTQYF. The CDR3 bases are TGCGCCAGCAGCTTGAGTGGCAGGGAGTCCACAGATACGCAGTATTTT.

This clonotype has only a few counts. The CDR3: CASSFSGGEQYF. The CDR3 DNA is TGTGCCAGCAGCTTCTCCGGTGGCGAGCAGTACTTC. This chain connects TRBV7-9 to TRBJ2-7; D not certain. The germline V gene encodes CDR1 SEHNR and CDR2 FQNEAQ (reference sequence). V was trimmed by 3 bases and J by 6 bases, leaving 9 bases between them. The CDR3 loop spans 12 amino acids.

In its sample, this clonotype was seen many times. This rearrangement joins TRBV4-3 to TRBJ2-2, with D uncertain. The CDR3 has 15 residues. V gave up 1 base and J gave up 3 bases, with 9 bases separating them. Germline CDR1 and CDR2: LGHNA and YSLEER. The CDR3 sequence: CASSQVGLYTGELFF. CDR3 sequence (DNA): TGCGCCAGCAGCCAAGTTGGCCTTTACACCGGGGAGCTGTTTTTT.

This chain connects TRBV20-1 to TRBJ1-1; 8 positions match TRBD1. The CDR3 runs to 13 residues. Germline values: CDR1 DFQATT, CDR2 SNEGSKA (reference sequence). V lost 7 bases and J lost 0; bases outside the gene matches: 4. The CDR3 region is CSETGALNTEAFF. The CDR3 DNA follows: TGCAGTGAGACAGGGGCCTTGAACACTGAAGCTTTCTTT.

The chain has TRBV20-1 and TRBJ2-1; TRBD1 is a possible D gene (5 bases). V was cut by 3 bases and J by 4 bases, with 16 bases left in between. The CDR3 has 15 amino acids. Germline V gene lookup returns CDR1 DFQATT and CDR2 SNEGSKA (reference sequence). The CDR3 coding sequence is TGCAGTGCTAGCGACGGAGTTGGGGCGTACAATGAGCAGTTCTTC. Its translation: CSASDGVGAYNEQFF.

This clonotype was seen many times. The chain has TRBV27 and TRBJ2-2; D gene uncertain. With 3 bases removed from V and 7 bases from J, the gap between germline ends came to 12 bases. This CDR3 spans 14 amino acids. Germline V gene data show CDR1 as MNHEY and CDR2 as SMNVEV (reference sequence). The CDR3 reads CASSFVGSGGELFF. The CDR3, as DNA: TGTGCCAGCAGTTTTGTTGGTTCTGGCGGGGAGCTGTTTTTT.

The chain combines TRBV5-1 with TRBJ2-7; D is ambiguous. The CDR3 sequence is 18 residues long. V dropped 6 bases and J dropped 2 bases, with 27 bases sitting between them. Germline-derived CDR1 and CDR2 are SGHRS and YFSETQ. The CDR3 nucleotides are TGCGCCAGCACCTCGTCCGGGCCGCAAATCTCCATTACCTACGAGCAGTACTTC. Protein product: CASTSSGPQISITYEQYF. The variable domain in full, with the rest retrieved from reference TRBV5-1 and TRBJ2-7, is KAGVTQTPRYLIKTRGQQVTLSCSPISGHRSVSWYQQTPGQGLQFLFEYFSETQRNKGNFPGRFSGRQFSNSRSEMNVSTLELGDSALYLCASTSSGPQISITYEQYFGPGTRLTVT.

This clonotype was seen repeatedly, ten times or more. As DNA, the CDR3 is TGTGCCAGCAGCCCCCTCTTGACAGCGACTGGAAACACCATATATTTT. Its protein product is CASSPLLTATGNTIYF. The gene calls are TRBV7-9 and TRBJ1-3; weak D call: TRBD1 (5 bases). The CDR3 extends over 16 amino acids. Germline values: CDR1 SEHNR, CDR2 FQNEAQ (reference sequence). V was trimmed by 5 bases and J by 2 bases, leaving 16 bases between them.

The table lists this clonotype with many counts. V is TRBV6-6 and J is TRBJ2-7; D possibly corresponds to TRBD2 (6 bases). CDR1 and CDR2 from the germline V gene are MNHNY and SVGAGI (reference sequence). The ends were cut back, 7 bases at V and 5 bases at J, with 15 bases in the middle. The CDR3 runs 13 residues. This CDR3 reads CASKRGGSDEQYF. CDR3 coding DNA: TGTGCCAGCAAACGTGGAGGGAGCGACGAGCAGTACTTC.

Only a few counts were recorded for this clonotype. The chain combines TRBV10-3 with TRBJ1-5, with unresolved D. The CDR3 totals 13 residues. CDR1 and CDR2 (germline): ENHRY, SYGVKD. V gave up 3 bases and J gave up 1 base, with 4 bases separating them. The CDR3 region has the DNA TGTGCCATCAGTGAATGGAGCAATCAGCCCCAGCATTTT. This gives the protein CAISEWSNQPQHF.